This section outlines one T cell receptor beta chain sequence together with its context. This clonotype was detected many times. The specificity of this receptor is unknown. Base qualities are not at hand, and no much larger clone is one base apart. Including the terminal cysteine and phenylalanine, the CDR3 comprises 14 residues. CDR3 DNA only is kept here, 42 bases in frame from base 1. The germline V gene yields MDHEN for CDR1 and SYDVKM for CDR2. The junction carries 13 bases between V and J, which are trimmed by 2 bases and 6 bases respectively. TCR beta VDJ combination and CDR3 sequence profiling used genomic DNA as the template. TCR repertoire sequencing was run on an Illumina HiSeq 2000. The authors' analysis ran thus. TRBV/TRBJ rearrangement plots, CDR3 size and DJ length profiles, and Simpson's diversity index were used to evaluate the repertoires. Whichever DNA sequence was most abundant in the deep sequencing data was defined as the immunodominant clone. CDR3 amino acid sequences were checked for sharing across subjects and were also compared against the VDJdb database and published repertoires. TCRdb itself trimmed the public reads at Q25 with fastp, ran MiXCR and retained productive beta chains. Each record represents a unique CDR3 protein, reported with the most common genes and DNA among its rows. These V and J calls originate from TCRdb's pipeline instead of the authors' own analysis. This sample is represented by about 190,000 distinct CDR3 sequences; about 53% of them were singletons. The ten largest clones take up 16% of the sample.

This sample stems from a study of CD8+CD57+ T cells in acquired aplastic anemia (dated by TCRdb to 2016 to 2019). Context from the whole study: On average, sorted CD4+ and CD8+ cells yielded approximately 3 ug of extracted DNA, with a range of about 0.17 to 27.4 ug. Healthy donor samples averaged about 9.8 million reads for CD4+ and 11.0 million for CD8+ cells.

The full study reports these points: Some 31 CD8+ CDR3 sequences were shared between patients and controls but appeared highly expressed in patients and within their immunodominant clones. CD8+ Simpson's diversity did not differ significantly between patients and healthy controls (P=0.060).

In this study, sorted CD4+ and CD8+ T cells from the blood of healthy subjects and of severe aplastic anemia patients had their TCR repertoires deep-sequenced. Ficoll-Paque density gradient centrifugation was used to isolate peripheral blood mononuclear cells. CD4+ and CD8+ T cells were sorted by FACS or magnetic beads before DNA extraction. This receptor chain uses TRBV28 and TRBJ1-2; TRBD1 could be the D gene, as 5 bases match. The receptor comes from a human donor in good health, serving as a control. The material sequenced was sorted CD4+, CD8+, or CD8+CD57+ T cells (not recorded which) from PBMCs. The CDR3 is CASSLPSRVDGYTF. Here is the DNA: TGTGCCAGCAGTTTACCAAGCAGGGTTGATGGCTACACCTTC.